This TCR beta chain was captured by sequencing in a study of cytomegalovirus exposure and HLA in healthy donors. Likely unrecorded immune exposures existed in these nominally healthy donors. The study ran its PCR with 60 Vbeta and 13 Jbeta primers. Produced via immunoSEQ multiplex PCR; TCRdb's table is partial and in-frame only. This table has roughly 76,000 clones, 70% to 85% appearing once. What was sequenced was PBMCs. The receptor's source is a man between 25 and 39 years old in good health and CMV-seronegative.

CDR3 region: CASSSRGRGTGELFF. Written as DNA, the CDR3 is TGTGCCAGCAGCTCAAGGGGGCGCGGGACCGGGGAGCTGTTTTTT. The V call is TRBV27, the J call TRBJ2-2, with 7 bases matching TRBD1. Germline V lookup: CDR1 MNHEY, CDR2 SMNVEV (reference sequence). V shed 6 bases, J shed 5 bases, and the junction held 9 bases outside the gene matches. The CDR3 has 15 amino acids.